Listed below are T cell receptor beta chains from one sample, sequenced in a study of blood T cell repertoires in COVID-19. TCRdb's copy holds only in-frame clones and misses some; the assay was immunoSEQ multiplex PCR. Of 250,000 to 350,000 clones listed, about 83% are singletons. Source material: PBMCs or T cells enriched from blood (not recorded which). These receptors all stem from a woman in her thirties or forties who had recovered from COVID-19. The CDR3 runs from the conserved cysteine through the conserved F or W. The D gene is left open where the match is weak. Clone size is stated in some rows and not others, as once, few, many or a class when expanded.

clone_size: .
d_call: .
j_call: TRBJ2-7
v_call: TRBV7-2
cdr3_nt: TGTGCCAGCAGCGTCTTAGCGGTTTCGGGCGAGCAGTACTTC
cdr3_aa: CASSVLAVSGEQYF

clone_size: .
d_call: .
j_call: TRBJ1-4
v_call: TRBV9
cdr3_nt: TGTGCCAGCAGCGTAGGGACAGCTAATGAAAAACTGTTTTTT
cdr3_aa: CASSVGTANEKLFF

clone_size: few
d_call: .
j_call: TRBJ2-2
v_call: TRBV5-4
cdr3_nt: TGTGCCAGCAGCTTGGCCCCCTTCAGGGGCCTTTCCACCGGGGAGCTGTTTTTT
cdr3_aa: CASSLAPFRGLSTGELFF

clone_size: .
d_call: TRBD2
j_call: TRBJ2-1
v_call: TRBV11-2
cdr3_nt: TGTGCCAGCAGCTCCCGGAAGGGACTAGCGTACAATGAGCAGTTCTTC
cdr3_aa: CASSSRKGLAYNEQFF

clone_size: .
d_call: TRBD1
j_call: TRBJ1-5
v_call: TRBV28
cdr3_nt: TGTGCCAGCAGCCGCTCCGGACAGGGATATAGCAATCAGCCCCAGCATTTT
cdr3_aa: CASSRSGQGYSNQPQHF

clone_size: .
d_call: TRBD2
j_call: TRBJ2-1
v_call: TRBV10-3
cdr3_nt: TGTGCCATCAGTGAGTCGATCTTGGGGACTAGCGGGAGAAATGAGCAGTTCTTC
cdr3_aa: CAISESILGTSGRNEQFF

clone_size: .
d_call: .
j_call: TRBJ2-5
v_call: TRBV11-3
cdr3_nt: TGTGCCAGCAGCCCAAGTCCGGGGGAGACCCAGTACTTC
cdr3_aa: CASSPSPGETQYF

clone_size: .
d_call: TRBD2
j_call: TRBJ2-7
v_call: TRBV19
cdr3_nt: TGTGCCAGTAGTACTAGCGGGCCCTCCTACGAGCAGTACTTC
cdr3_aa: CASSTSGPSYEQYF

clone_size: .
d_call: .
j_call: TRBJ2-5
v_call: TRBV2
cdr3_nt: TGTGCCAGCAGCGAGATGCGAGAGACCCAGTACTTC
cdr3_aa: CASSEMRETQYF

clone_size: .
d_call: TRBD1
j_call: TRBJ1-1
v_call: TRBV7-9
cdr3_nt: TGTGCCAGCAGATCCCGGGACAGGGGTGAAGCTTTCTTT
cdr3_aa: CASRSRDRGEAFF

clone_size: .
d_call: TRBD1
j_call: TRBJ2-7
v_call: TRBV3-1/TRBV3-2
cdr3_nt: TGTGCCAGCAGCCAACGGGACAGGTCCTACGAGCAGTACTTC
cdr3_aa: CASSQRDRSYEQYF

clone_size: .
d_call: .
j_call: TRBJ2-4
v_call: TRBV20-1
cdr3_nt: TGCAGTGCTAGGCAGGGCAACATTCAGTACTTC
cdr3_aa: CSARQGNIQYF

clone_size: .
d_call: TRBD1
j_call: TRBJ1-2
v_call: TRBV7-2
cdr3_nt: TGTGCCAGCAGCGGGACAGGGGATGGCTACACCTTC
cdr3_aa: CASSGTGDGYTF

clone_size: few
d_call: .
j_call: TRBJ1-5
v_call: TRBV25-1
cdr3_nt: TGTGCCAGCAGTGAAGGAGGGGTAGGACAGCCCCAGCATTTT
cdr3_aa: CASSEGGVGQPQHF

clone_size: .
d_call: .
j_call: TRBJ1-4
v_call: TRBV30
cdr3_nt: TGTGCCTGGAGTGCCCGCCTGAGGAGGATCGATGAAAAACTGTTTTTT
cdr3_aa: CAWSARLRRIDEKLFF

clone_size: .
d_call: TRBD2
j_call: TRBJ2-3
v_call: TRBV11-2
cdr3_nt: TGTGCCAGCAGCTTAATAGCGGGAGGCACAGATACGCAGTATTTT
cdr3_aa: CASSLIAGGTDTQYF

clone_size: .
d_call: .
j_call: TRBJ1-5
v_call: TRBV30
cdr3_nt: TGTGCCTGGAGCGTCCTAGGGGGCAATCAGCCCCAGCATTTT
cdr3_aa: CAWSVLGGNQPQHF

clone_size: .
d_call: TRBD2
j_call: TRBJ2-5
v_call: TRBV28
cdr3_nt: TGTGCCAGCAGCGTAGCGGGACAAGAGACCCAGTACTTC
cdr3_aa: CASSVAGQETQYF